What follows describes a single TCR beta chain. Produced via immunoSEQ multiplex PCR; TCRdb's table is partial and in-frame only. The sample shows some 130,000 clones, 85% to 90% of them seen only once. This sample stems from a study of PD-1 blockade in mismatch repair-deficient tumors. The CDR3 spans 12 residues. Trimming shortened V by 5 bases and J by 3 bases, and 9 bases separated the two germline ends. Germline V lookup: CDR1 SGHDT, CDR2 YYEEEE. TCR sequencing covered a few patients who responded to pembrolizumab. The source material was peripheral blood, sampled almost 74 weeks after starting pembrolizumab. The gene calls are TRBV5-6 and TRBJ2-7, with no clear D. This clonotype was sampled from an adult with mismatch repair-deficient cancer. The DNA for the CDR3 is TGTGCCAGCAGTTCGGACGACTACGAGCAGTACTTC. Its protein is CASSSDDYEQYF.